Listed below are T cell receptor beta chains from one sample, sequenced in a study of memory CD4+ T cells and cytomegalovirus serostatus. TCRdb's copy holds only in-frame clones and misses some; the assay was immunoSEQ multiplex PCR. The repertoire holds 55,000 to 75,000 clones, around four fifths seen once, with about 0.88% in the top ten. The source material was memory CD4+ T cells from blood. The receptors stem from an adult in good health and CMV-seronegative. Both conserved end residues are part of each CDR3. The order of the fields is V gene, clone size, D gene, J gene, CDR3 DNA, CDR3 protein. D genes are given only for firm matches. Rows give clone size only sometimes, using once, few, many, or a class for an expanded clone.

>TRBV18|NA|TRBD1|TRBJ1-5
TGTGCCAGCTCGCGACAGGGGGCGGGCCAGCCCCAGCATTTT
CASSRQGAGQPQHF
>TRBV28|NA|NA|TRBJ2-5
TGTGCCAGCAGTTCAACCCTGGGGCGAGAGACCCAGTACTTC
CASSSTLGRETQYF
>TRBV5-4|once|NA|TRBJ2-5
TGTGCCAGCAGCCCAGACAGGCTCCAAGAGACCCAGTACTTC
CASSPDRLQETQYF
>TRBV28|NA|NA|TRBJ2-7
TGTGCCAGCATCTCAGGGGGGAGCTCCTACGAGCAGTACTTC
CASISGGSSYEQYF
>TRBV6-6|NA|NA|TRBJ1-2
TGTGCCAGCAGTTATAGTACAGAGATGAACTATGGCTACACCTTC
CASSYSTEMNYGYTF
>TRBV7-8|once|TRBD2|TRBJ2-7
TGTGCCAGCAGCTCTAGCGGGAGGGGGTACTACGAGCAGTACTTC
CASSSSGRGYYEQYF
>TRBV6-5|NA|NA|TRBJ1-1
TGTGCCAGCAGTTACTCGAAGGGGAGCATGAACACTGAAGCTTTCTTT
CASSYSKGSMNTEAFF
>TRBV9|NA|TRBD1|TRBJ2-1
TGTGCCAGCAGCGTAGGGACAGGGGACAATGAGCAGTTCTTC
CASSVGTGDNEQFF
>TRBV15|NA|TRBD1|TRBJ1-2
TGTGCCACCAGCAGAGTACAGGGGCCGGGCTATGGCTACACCTTC
CATSRVQGPGYGYTF
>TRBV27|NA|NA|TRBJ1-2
TGTGCCAGCAGTTTACGGAACACCGGGATCTATGGCTACACCTTC
CASSLRNTGIYGYTF
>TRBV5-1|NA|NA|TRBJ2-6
TGCGCCAGCACACACCAACAGAGGAGCTCTGGGGCCAACGTCCTGACTTTC
CASTHQQRSSGANVLTF
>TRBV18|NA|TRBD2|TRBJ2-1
TGTGCCAGCTCCCGACTAGCGGGACTGAATGAGCAGTTCTTC
CASSRLAGLNEQFF
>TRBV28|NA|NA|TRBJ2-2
TGTGCCAGCAGTTTTTCGGGTTTTAGTTGGACAGTATCAGGACCGAACACCGGGGAGCTGTTTTTT
CASSFSGFSWTVSGPNTGELFF
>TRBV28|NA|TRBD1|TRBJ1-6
TGTGCCAGCCAGGGGGATTCACCCCTCCACTTT
CASQGDSPLHF
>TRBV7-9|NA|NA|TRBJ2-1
TGTGCCAGCAGCTTATTTGTCGGGAGTGCTGAGCAGTTCTTC
CASSLFVGSAEQFF
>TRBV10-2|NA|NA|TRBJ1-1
TGCGCCAGCACCCCGAACCCGGGGAGCATGAACACTGAAGCTTTCTTT
CASTPNPGSMNTEAFF
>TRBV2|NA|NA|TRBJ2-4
TGTGCCAGCAGTAAACAACCGGGACCCACCGGGTGGGGCATTCAGTACTTC
CASSKQPGPTGWGIQYF